Listed below are T cell receptor beta chains from one sample, sequenced in a study of cytomegalovirus exposure and HLA in healthy donors. The data were produced by immunoSEQ multiplex PCR, yet TCRdb's version contains in-frame clones alone and is incomplete. The sample shows more than 150,000 clones, roughly 76% of them seen only once. Sequencing was performed on PBMCs. The receptor source for this set is a man aged 35-49 years in good health and CMV-seropositive. Both conserved end residues are part of each CDR3. D genes are given only for firm matches. Size values are once, few and many counts, or a class for expanded clones, and some rows have none.

D | size | J | length | V | CDR3
- | once | TRBJ1-1 | 12 | TRBV7-9 | CSSSFDSVEAFF
TRBD1 | - | TRBJ1-5 | 16 | TRBV28 | CASTSHRGNSNQPQHF
- | - | TRBJ2-1 | 16 | TRBV25-1 | CASSESGTWTYNEQFF
TRBD1 | - | TRBJ2-5 | 18 | TRBV7-2 | CASSRGSNWDRRQETQYF
- | - | TRBJ2-3 | 18 | TRBV11-2 | CASSLARGASTSTDTQYF
- | few | TRBJ1-1 | 13 | TRBV6-5 | CASKRVVRTEAFF
TRBD1 | few | TRBJ1-1 | 13 | TRBV7-9 | CASISDRATEAFF
- | - | TRBJ2-7 | 12 | TRBV15 | CATSTGDYEQYF
- | - | TRBJ2-7 | 14 | TRBV5-1 | CASSLAVGRGEQYF
- | - | TRBJ1-4 | 15 | TRBV10-3 | CAISTIKTTNEKLFF
- | few | TRBJ1-2 | 13 | TRBV6-5 | CASSQSGVYGYTF
- | few | TRBJ1-6 | 13 | TRBV30 | CAWIRLLRSPLHF
- | - | - | 16 | TRBV9 | CANPDCGGDRTYEQYF
TRBD1 | - | TRBJ1-5 | 14 | TRBV19 | CASSGRGRDQPQHF
- | - | TRBJ1-5 | 15 | TRBV19 | CASSIDPNSNQPQHF
- | - | TRBJ2-3 | 14 | TRBV9 | CASSWTAFTDTQYF
TRBD2 | - | TRBJ2-3 | 16 | TRBV7-6 | CASSLGSGGSTDTQYF
- | - | TRBJ1-2 | 13 | TRBV6-5 | CASSRTSNYGYTF
- | - | TRBJ1-5 | 16 | TRBV6-6 | CASSPRDTYSNQPQHF
TRBD1 | - | TRBJ2-1 | 15 | TRBV9 | CASSRQGRSYNEQFF
TRBD1 | - | TRBJ2-5 | 17 | TRBV5-1 | CASSSFRLTGEGETQYF
TRBD2 | few | TRBJ2-3 | 16 | TRBV11-3 | CASSAGAGGPIDTQYF
TRBD2 | - | TRBJ2-1 | 15 | TRBV7-8 | CASSQRLAGRDEQFF
- | once | TRBJ1-4 | 16 | TRBV10-3 | CAISSTDTATNEKLFF
- | - | TRBJ2-5 | 16 | TRBV7-2 | CASSLKAVGRVETQYF
- | few | TRBJ1-2 | 16 | TRBV14 | CASSQEFNGGRYGYTF
- | - | TRBJ1-1 | 14 | TRBV6-1 | CASSPGNSHTEAFF
- | - | TRBJ2-1 | 11 | TRBV29-1 | CSVSGPNWQFF
- | - | TRBJ2-1 | 18 | TRBV9 | CASSVAPASVSSYNEQFF
TRBD1 | - | TRBJ2-7 | 14 | TRBV27 | CASSLGTGHYEQYF
- | once | TRBJ1-2 | 14 | TRBV19 | CASRIIGGSYGYTF
TRBD1 | - | TRBJ2-7 | 14 | TRBV30 | CAWSVFTGGYEQYF
TRBD2 | once | TRBJ2-5 | 15 | TRBV7-2 | CASSLRTSGGETQYF
- | - | TRBJ1-2 | 16 | TRBV5-4 | CASSLEEGRANYGYTF
- | - | TRBJ2-7 | 12 | TRBV14 | CASSRASYEQYF
- | once | TRBJ1-2 | 15 | TRBV30 | CAWSVRRLTNYGYTF
- | - | TRBJ2-1 | 13 | TRBV29-1 | CSALTDSHNEQFF
TRBD1 | - | TRBJ2-7 | 16 | TRBV11-2 | CASSLSGGTGVYEQYF
- | - | TRBJ2-2 | 18 | TRBV9 | CASSVVGRESINTGELFF
- | - | TRBJ1-1 | 15 | TRBV11-2 | CASSLTVRGATEAFF
- | - | TRBJ1-5 | 17 | TRBV5-4 | CASSLWQGPASNQPQHF
- | - | TRBJ1-2 | 13 | TRBV10-3 | CAISESQNYGYTF
- | - | TRBJ2-3 | 14 | TRBV5-6 | CASSLVSSTDTQYF
- | - | TRBJ1-3 | 13 | TRBV2 | CASKSGVGNTIYF
TRBD1 | - | TRBJ2-5 | 15 | TRBV19 | CASSLRTGPGETQYF
- | - | TRBJ1-2 | 14 | TRBV28 | CASSFGGMNYGYTF
TRBD2 | - | TRBJ2-3 | 16 | TRBV5-4 | CASSLASGGITDTQYF
- | - | TRBJ2-1 | 16 | TRBV4-3 | CASSQDNGGHYNEQFF
- | few | TRBJ1-4 | 15 | TRBV27 | CASSSRTYRGEKLFF
- | - | TRBJ2-7 | 14 | TRBV5-1 | CASSLGTGTYEQYF
- | - | TRBJ2-5 | 15 | TRBV5-1 | CASSLGAVRGETQYF
TRBD2 | - | TRBJ2-5 | 13 | TRBV28 | CASSSAGGETQYF
TRBD1 | - | TRBJ1-5 | 16 | TRBV2 | CASTSDRGREGQPQHF
- | - | TRBJ1-1 | 15 | TRBV5-4 | CASSRGEALNTEAFF
- | - | TRBJ1-6 | 13 | TRBV7-8 | CASSGDPGGPLHF
- | - | TRBJ1-5 | 17 | TRBV19 | CASSIEGWGVSNQPQHF
TRBD1 | - | TRBJ1-5 | 14 | TRBV19 | CASSIQQGAQPQHF
- | few | TRBJ1-1 | 15 | TRBV18 | CASSPRGGLNTEAFF
- | - | TRBJ2-2 | 17 | TRBV27 | CASSSGKGRGNTGELFF
TRBD1 | - | TRBJ2-2 | 15 | TRBV6-1 | CASSARTGTTGELFF